This TCR beta chain originates from a study of tissue T cells after allogeneic stem cell transplantation. Profiling relied on immunoSEQ multiplex PCR, and the TCRdb table lists in-frame clones only, not all of them. The sample comprises around 40,000 clones, approximately 92% of which are singletons, and roughly 3.8% rests with the top ten. Study-level findings and limits: In patients and mice, blood and spleen missed much of tissue repertoire.

Worth noting for this clone: Its antigen remains unknown.

CDR3 length: 15 residues. Germline values: CDR1 MDHEN, CDR2 SYDVKM. The trim removed 5 bases at V and 2 bases at J, leaving 9 bases unmatched. The chain is built from TRBV28 and TRBJ2-7; TRBD2 aligns across 7 bases. The TCR comes from a woman aged 35 to 69 who later had graft-versus-host disease after an allogeneic stem cell transplant. The specimen was blood, collected before transplantation. Here the CDR3 reads CASSAGLAVTYEQYF. CDR3 DNA sequence: TGTGCCAGCAGTGCGGGGCTAGCGGTAACCTACGAGCAGTACTTC.